Listed below are T cell receptor beta chains from one sample, sequenced in a study of blood T cell repertoires in COVID-19. Libraries were prepared by immunoSEQ multiplex PCR; TCRdb keeps only in-frame clonotypes and omits some of them. This table holds fewer than 70,000 clones, 84% found once. Sequenced sample: peripheral blood. The origin of the receptors is a man in his fifties or sixties with active COVID-19. CDR3s include the opening cysteine and the closing phenylalanine or tryptophan. Each record gives: D gene, J gene, V gene, clone size, CDR3 DNA, CDR3 protein. A D gene is named only where the DNA matches it firmly. Some rows have no size entry. The others give once, few or many, or a class for an expanded clone.

>TRBD2|TRBJ2-3|TRBV5-4|.
TGTGCCAGCAGCCCCAGCGGGATGAAAGATACGCAGTATTTT
CASSPSGMKDTQYF
>.|TRBJ1-6|TRBV5-1|few
TGCGCCAGCAGCGTGGACAGTTATAATTCACCCCTCCACTTT
CASSVDSYNSPLHF
>TRBD1|TRBJ2-1|TRBV28|.
TGTGCCAGCAGTCCGGGACAGGTTACCGATGAGCAGTTCTTC
CASSPGQVTDEQFF
>.|TRBJ2-6|TRBV19|few
TGTGCCAGTAGGGACCAGGGTCCTGGGGCCAACGTCCTGACTTTC
CASRDQGPGANVLTF
>TRBD1|TRBJ1-6|TRBV30|.
TGTGCCTGGAACCCACTGACAGGGGGACTTTCCCTCCACTTT
CAWNPLTGGLSLHF
>.|TRBJ2-7|TRBV3-1/TRBV3-2|.
TGTGCCAGCAGCCACGAAGGAGGGCCACGGGTTTGG
CASSHEGGPRVW
>.|TRBJ1-1|TRBV3-1/TRBV3-2|.
TGTGCCAGCAGCCGAGGGTTCACTGAAGCTTTCTTT
CASSRGFTEAFF
>.|TRBJ2-7|TRBV29-1|once
TGCAGCGCTCAAGACAGGCACTACGAGCAGTACTTC
CSAQDRHYEQYF
>TRBD2|TRBJ2-1|TRBV5-1|.
TGCGCCAGCAGCTTAGGGACGGGGGGTAATGAGCAGTTCTTC
CASSLGTGGNEQFF
>.|TRBJ2-1|TRBV10-3|.
TGTGCCATCAGTGAGTCTAGCGGCTACAATGAGCAGTTCTTC
CAISESSGYNEQFF
>.|TRBJ2-7|TRBV9|.
TGTGCCAGCAGCGTAGGCGGTAGCTCCTACGAGCAGTACTTC
CASSVGGSSYEQYF
>.|TRBJ2-7|TRBV2|.
TGTGCCAGCAGTGACCGAGGACACGCGGCCTCCTACGAGCAGTACTTC
CASSDRGHAASYEQYF
>TRBD1|TRBJ2-7|TRBV6-5|.
TGTGCCAGCAGTTTGACAGGGGGAGTCTACGAGCAGTACTTC
CASSLTGGVYEQYF
>.|TRBJ2-3|TRBV27|.
TGTGCCAGCAGGGGGAGCAGCACAGATACGCAGTATTTT
CASRGSSTDTQYF
>.|TRBJ1-6|TRBV19|.
TGTGCCAGTAGTATTGGACAGACCTGGGGTTCACCCCTCCACTTT
CASSIGQTWGSPLHF
>TRBD2|TRBJ2-3|TRBV29-1|.
TGCAGCGTCCTCAGCGGGGGGTTGCCAGATACGCAGTATTTT
CSVLSGGLPDTQYF
>.|TRBJ1-2|TRBV6-2/TRBV6-3|.
TGTGCCAGCAGCCCGGAGGGACCTCGGGGCTACACCTTC
CASSPEGPRGYTF
>TRBD1|TRBJ2-6|TRBV9|once
TGTGCCAGCAGCGTAGAGGGGGCTCCCTGGGGGGCCAACGTCCTGACTTTC
CASSVEGAPWGANVLTF
>TRBD2|TRBJ2-7|TRBV4-2|.
TGTGCCAGCAGCCAAGATCTAGCGGGAGGGTACGAGCAGTACTTC
CASSQDLAGGYEQYF
>TRBD2|TRBJ2-7|TRBV28|.
TGTGCCAGCAGTTTGCTAGCGGGAAGCTACGAGCAGTACTTC
CASSLLAGSYEQYF
>TRBD2|TRBJ2-3|TRBV2|.
TGTGCCAGCAGCCCCTTAGGACTAGCGGGGATCACAGATACGCAGTATTTT
CASSPLGLAGITDTQYF
>.|TRBJ2-4|TRBV6-2/TRBV6-3|once
TGTGCCAGCAGTCCCCTGGGCAGGGGCCTAGCCAAAAACATTCAGTACTTC
CASSPLGRGLAKNIQYF
>.|TRBJ2-7|TRBV6-4|.
TGTGCCAGCAGTGACTCGGGGGGCGAGCAGTACTTC
CASSDSGGEQYF
>TRBD1|TRBJ1-1|TRBV9|.
TGTGCCAGCAGCATCGACAGGGCCACTGAAGCTTTCTTT
CASSIDRATEAFF
>.|TRBJ2-2|TRBV5-1|.
TGCGCCAGCAATTATGAGGGGAACACCGGGGAGCTGTTTTTT
CASNYEGNTGELFF
>.|TRBJ2-1|TRBV29-1|few
TGCAGCCTATCTTCAGTCGGGAGTGGAAATGAGCAGTTCTTC
CSLSSVGSGNEQFF
>.|TRBJ1-2|TRBV7-9|.
TGTGCCAGCAGAGGAGATCTCTATGGCTACACCTTC
CASRGDLYGYTF
>.|TRBJ2-7|TRBV10-3|.
TGTGCCATCAGGATGACAGATTACGAGCAGTACTTC
CAIRMTDYEQYF
>TRBD1|TRBJ1-2|TRBV6-2/TRBV6-3|once
TGTGCCAGCAGTTCACCGGGACAGGGTTCCTATGGCTACACCTTC
CASSSPGQGSYGYTF
>TRBD1|TRBJ2-7|TRBV7-8|.
TGTGCCAGCAGCGGCCGGGACAGGGCTTCCTACGAGCAGTACTTC
CASSGRDRASYEQYF
>TRBD1|TRBJ1-2|TRBV6-5|.
TGTGCCAGCAGACTCAGGGGGGTTGACTATGGCTACACCTTC
CASRLRGVDYGYTF
>.|TRBJ2-3|TRBV3-1/TRBV3-2|.
TGTGCCAGCAGCCAAAGCGATACGCAGTATTTT
CASSQSDTQYF
>.|TRBJ1-5|TRBV19|.
TGTGCCAGTAGAATGTCGTCAGGGTCAAATCAGCCCCAGCATTTT
CASRMSSGSNQPQHF
>TRBD1|TRBJ1-2|TRBV18|once
TGTGCCAGCTCACCCGGGAGACAGGGCGGCTATGGCTACACCTTC
CASSPGRQGGYGYTF
>TRBD2|TRBJ2-7|TRBV9|.
TGTGCCAGCAGCGCCTCTATGGGACTAGCGAGCTACGAGCAGTACTTC
CASSASMGLASYEQYF
>.|TRBJ1-3|TRBV6-5|once
TGTGCCAGCAGTTATGGGGGGGGCAGTGGAAACACCATATATTTT
CASSYGGGSGNTIYF
>TRBD1|TRBJ2-7|TRBV5-5|.
TGTGCCAGCAGCTCAGGGACAGGGGATATCCACGAGCAGTACTTC
CASSSGTGDIHEQYF
>TRBD1|TRBJ2-2|TRBV11-1|.
TGTGCCAGCGGCAACAGGGGAGCGAACACCGGGGAGCTGTTTTTT
CASGNRGANTGELFF
>TRBD1|TRBJ1-4|TRBV7-9|.
TGTGCCAGCAGCTCGGGACAGGGTGAAACTAATGAAAAACTGTTTTTT
CASSSGQGETNEKLFF
>TRBD2|TRBJ2-3|TRBV10-3|once
TGTGCCATCAGCCCGACTAGCGGAAAAAGCACAGATACGCAGTATTTT
CAISPTSGKSTDTQYF
>TRBD1|TRBJ1-1|TRBV10-3|.
TGTGCCATCAGTGAGTACATCCGGGACAGTGAAGCTTTCTTT
CAISEYIRDSEAFF